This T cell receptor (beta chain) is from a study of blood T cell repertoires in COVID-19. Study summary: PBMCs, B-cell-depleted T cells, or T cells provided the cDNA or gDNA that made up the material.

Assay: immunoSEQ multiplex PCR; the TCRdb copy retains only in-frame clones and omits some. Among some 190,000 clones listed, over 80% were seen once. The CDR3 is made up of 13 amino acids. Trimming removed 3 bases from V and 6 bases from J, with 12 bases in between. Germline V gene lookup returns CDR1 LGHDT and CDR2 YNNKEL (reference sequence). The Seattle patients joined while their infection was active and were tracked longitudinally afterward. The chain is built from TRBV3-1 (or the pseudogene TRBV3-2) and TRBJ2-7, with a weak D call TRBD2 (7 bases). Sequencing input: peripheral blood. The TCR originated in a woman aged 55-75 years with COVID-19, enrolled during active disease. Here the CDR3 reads CASSQGGGSEQYF. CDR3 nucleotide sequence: TGTGCCAGCAGCCAGGGAGGGGGTAGCGAGCAGTACTTC.